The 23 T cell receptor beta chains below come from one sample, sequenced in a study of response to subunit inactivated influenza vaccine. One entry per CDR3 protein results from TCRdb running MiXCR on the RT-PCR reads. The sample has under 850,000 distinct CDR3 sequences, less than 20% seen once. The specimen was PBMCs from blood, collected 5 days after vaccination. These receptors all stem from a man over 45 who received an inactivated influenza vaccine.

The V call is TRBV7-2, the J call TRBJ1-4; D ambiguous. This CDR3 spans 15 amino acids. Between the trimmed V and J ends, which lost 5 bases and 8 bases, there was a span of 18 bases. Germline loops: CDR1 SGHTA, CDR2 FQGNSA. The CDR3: CASSTLGNRGEKLFF. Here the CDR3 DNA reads TGTGCCAGCAGCACCCTTGGAAACCGAGGAGAAAAACTGTTTTTT.

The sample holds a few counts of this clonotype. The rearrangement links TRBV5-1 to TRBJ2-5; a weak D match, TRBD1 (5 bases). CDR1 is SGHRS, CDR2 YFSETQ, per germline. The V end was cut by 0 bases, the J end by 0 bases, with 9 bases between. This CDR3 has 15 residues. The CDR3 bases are TGCGCCAGCAGCTTGGGACAGTTGTACCAAGAGACCCAGTACTTC. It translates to CASSLGQLYQETQYF.

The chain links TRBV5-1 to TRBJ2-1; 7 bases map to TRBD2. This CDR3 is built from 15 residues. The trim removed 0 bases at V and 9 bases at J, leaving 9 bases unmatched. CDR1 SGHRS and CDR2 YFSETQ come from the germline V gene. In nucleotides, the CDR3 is TGCGCCAGCAGCTTGGAGTCGTTGGGGGGGAGTGAGCAGTTCTTC. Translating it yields CASSLESLGGSEQFF.

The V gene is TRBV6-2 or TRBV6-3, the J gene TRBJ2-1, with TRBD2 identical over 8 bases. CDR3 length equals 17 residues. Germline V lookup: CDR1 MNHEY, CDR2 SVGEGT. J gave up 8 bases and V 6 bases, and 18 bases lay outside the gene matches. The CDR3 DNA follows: TGTGCCAGCAGACCGCGGACGTTAGCGGGATTCGAGGATGAGCAGTTCTTC. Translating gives CASRPRTLAGFEDEQFF.

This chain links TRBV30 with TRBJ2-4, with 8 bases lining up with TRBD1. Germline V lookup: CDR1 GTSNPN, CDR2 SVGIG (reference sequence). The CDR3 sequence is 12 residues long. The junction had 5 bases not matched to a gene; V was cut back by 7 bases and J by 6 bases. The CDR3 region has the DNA TGTGCCTTTGACAGGGGATTAAACATTCAGTACTTC. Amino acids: CAFDRGLNIQYF.

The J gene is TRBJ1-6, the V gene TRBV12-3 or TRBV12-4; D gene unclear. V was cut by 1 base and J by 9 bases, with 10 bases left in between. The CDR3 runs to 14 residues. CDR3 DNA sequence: TGTGCCAGCAGTTTAGACGGAATTGCTTCACCCCTCCACTTT. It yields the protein CASSLDGIASPLHF.

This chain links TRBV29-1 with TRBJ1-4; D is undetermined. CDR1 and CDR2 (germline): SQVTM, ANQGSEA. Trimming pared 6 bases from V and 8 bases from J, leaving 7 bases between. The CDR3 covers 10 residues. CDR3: CSVRTEKLFF. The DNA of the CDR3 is TGCAGCGTCAGGACCGAAAAACTGTTTTTT.

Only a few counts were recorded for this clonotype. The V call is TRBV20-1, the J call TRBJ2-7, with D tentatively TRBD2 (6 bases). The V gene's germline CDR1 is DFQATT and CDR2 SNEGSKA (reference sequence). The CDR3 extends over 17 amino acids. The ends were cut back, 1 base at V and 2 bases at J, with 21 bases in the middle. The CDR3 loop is CSARAIGGTSLTYEQYF. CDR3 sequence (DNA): TGCAGTGCTAGAGCGATCGGGGGAACTTCACTCACCTACGAGCAGTACTTC.

The CDR3, as DNA: TGTGCCAGCAGTGCCCCCGGGACTAGTGTTCCATATACGCAGTATTTT. It specifies CASSAPGTSVPYTQYF. The V and J genes are TRBV27 and TRBJ2-3; 8 bases line up with TRBD2. V dropped 5 bases and J dropped 7; count of bases not matched to a gene: 14. Germline loops: CDR1 MNHEY, CDR2 SMNVEV (reference sequence). This CDR3 has 16 residues.

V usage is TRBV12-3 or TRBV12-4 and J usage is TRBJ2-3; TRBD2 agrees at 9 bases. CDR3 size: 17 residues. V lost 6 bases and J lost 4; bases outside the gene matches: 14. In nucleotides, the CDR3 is TGTGCCAGCAGCCTGGGGGTAGCGGGAGCATCAGCAGATACGCAGTATTTT. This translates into CASSLGVAGASADTQYF.

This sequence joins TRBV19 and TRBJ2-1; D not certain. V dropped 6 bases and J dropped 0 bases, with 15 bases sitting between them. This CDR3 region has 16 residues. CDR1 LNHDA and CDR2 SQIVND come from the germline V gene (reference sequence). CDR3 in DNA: TGTGCCAGTAGCCCAGACCAACTAAGCTCCTACAATGAGCAGTTCTTC. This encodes CASSPDQLSSYNEQFF. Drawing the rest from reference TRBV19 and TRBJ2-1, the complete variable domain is DGGITQSPKYLFRKEGQNVTLSCEQNLNHDAMYWYRQDPGQGLRLIYYSQIVNDFQKGDIAEGYSVSREKKESFPLTVTSAQKNPTAFYLCASSPDQLSSYNEQFFGPGTRLTVL.

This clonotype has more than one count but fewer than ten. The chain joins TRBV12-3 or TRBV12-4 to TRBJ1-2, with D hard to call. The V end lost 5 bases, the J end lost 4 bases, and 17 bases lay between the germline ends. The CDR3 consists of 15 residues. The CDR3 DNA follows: TGTGCCAGCAGTCCCCGTCAGGCCCCTTCCTATGGCTACACCTTC. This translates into CASSPRQAPSYGYTF.

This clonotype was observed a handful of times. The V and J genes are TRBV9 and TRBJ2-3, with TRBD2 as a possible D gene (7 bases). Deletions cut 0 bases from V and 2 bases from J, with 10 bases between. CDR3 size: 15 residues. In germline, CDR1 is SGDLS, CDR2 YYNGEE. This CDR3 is CASSVEGGDTDTQYF. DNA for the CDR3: TGTGCCAGCAGCGTAGAGGGGGGGGACACAGATACGCAGTATTTT.

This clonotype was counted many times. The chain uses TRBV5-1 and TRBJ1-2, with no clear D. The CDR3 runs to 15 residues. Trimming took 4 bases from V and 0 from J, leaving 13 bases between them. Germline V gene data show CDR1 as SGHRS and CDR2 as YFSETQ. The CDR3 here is CASSQDGAANYGYTF. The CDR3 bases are TGCGCCAGCAGCCAGGACGGAGCCGCTAACTATGGCTACACCTTC.

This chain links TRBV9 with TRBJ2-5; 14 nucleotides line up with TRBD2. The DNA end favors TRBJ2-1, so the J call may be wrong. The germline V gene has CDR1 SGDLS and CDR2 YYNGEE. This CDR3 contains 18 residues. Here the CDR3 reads CASSVGLSTSGRGETQFF. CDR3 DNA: TGTGCCAGCAGCGTAGGTCTTTCGACTAGCGGGAGGGGAGAGACCCAGTTCTTC.

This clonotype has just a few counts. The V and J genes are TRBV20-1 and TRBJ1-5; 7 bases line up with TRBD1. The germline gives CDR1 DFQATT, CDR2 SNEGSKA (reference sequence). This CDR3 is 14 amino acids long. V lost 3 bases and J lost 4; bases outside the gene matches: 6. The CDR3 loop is CSASSGTANQPQHF. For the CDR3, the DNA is TGCAGTGCTAGCTCCGGGACAGCAAATCAGCCCCAGCATTTT.

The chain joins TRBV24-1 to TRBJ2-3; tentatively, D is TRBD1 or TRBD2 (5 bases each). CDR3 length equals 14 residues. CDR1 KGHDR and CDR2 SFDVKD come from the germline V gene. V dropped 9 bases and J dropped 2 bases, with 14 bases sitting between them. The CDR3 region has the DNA TGTGCCACCTCAGAAGGGGACCCCACAGATACGCAGTATTTT. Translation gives CATSEGDPTDTQYF.

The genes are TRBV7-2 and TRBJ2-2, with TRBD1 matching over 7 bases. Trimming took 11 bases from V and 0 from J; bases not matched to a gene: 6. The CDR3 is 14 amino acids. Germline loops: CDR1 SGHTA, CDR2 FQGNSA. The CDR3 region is CAYRGGANTGELFF. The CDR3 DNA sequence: TGTGCCTACAGGGGCGGCGCGAACACCGGGGAGCTGTTTTTT.

The chain's CDR3 is CASSPPVGSRFF. The CDR3 region has the DNA TGTGCCAGCTCACCCCCCGTGGGCTCCCGGTTCTTC. The rearrangement uses TRBV18 and TRBJ2-1; D gene uncertain. CDR1 is KGHSH, CDR2 LQKENI, per germline. This CDR3 has 12 amino acids. The V end was cut by 3 bases, the J end by 15 bases, with 15 bases between. Combining the CDR3 with reference TRBV18 and TRBJ2-1 gives the whole variable domain NAGVMQNPRHLVRRRGQEARLRCSPMKGHSHVYWYRQLPEEGLKFMVYLQKENIIDESGMPKERFSAEFPKEGPSILRIQQVVRGDSAAYFCASSPPVGSRFFGPGTRLTVL.

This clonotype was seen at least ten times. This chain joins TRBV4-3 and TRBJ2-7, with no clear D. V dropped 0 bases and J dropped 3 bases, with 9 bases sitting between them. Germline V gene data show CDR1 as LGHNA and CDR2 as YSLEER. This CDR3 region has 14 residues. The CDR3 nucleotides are TGCGCCAGCAGCCAAGATGTAAGCTACTACGAGCAGTACTTC. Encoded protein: CASSQDVSYYEQYF.

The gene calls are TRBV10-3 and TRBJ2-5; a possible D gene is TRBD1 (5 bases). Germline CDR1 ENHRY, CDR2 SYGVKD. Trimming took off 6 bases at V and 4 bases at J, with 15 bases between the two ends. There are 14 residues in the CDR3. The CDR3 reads CAISLGASGETQYF. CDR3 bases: TGTGCCATCAGCCTTGGGGCTTCTGGAGAGACCCAGTACTTC.

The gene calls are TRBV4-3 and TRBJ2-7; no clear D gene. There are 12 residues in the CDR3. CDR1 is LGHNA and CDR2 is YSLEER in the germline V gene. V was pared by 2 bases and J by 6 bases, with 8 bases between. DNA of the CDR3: TGCGCCAGCAGCCAATCGTGGGGCGAGCAGTACTTC. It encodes CASSQSWGEQYF.

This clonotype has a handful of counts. The CDR3 nucleotides read TGTGCCAGCAGCATACGACCAGTGGCTAGCGGCTACGAGCAGTACTTC. It yields the protein CASSIRPVASGYEQYF. The chain carries TRBV12-3 or TRBV12-4 and TRBJ2-7; 7 positions agree with TRBD2. The CDR3 totals 16 residues. The ends lost 6 bases at V and 3 bases at J; junction bases unmatched: 14.